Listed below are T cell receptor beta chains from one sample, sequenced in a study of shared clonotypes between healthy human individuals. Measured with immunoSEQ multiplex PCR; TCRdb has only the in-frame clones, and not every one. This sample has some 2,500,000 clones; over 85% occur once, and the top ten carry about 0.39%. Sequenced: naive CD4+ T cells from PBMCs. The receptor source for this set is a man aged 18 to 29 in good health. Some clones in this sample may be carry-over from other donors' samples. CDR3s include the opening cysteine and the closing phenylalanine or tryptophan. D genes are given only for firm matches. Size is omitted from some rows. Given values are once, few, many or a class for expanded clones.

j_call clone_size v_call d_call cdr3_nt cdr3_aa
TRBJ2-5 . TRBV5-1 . TGCGCCAGCAGCTTGGCATACGGTCAAGAGACCCAGTACTTC CASSLAYGQETQYF
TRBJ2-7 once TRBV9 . TGTGCCAGCAGCGCTACAGGAGGTGCCGACGAGCAGTACTTC CASSATGGADEQYF
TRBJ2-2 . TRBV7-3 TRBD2 TGTGCCAGCAGCCGGACTAGCGGGGCCTTGGGGGGCACCGGGGAGCTGTTTTTT CASSRTSGALGGTGELFF
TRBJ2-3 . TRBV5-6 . TGTGCCAGCAGCTACTGGGTCTCCACAGATACGCAGTATTTT CASSYWVSTDTQYF
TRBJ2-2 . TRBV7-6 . TGTGCCAGCACTTCTACAGCCGGGACCTCAAAGGTCGGGGAGCTGTTTTTT CASTSTAGTSKVGELFF
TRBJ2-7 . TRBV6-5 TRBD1 TGTGCCAGCAGTTTTCGGACAGGGGCCTACGAGCAGTACTTC CASSFRTGAYEQYF
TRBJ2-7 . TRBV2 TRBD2 TGTGCCAGCAGTGTGACTAGCGCCTCCTACGAGCAGTACTTC CASSVTSASYEQYF
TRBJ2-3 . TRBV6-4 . TGTGCCAGCAGTGACTCGAGAGATACGCAGTATTTT CASSDSRDTQYF
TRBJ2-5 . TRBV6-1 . TGTGCCAGCAACTCGGGAACGGGGTACCAAGAGACCCAGTACTTC CASNSGTGYQETQYF
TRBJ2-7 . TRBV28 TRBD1 TGTGCCAGCAGTCCGGACAGGGTCTACGAGCAGTACTTC CASSPDRVYEQYF
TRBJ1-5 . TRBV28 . TGTGCCAGCAGTTTAGTGGGCCCGACGCCCCATCAGCCCCAGCATTTT CASSLVGPTPHQPQHF
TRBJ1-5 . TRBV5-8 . TGTGCCAGCAGCTCTGGGACGCCGAGGGGGCAGCCCCAGCATTTT CASSSGTPRGQPQHF
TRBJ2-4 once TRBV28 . TGTGCCAGCAGAGGAAGGGTAGCCAAAAACATTCAGTACTTC CASRGRVAKNIQYF
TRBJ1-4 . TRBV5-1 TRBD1 TGCGCCAGCAGCACCACCGGGACAGGGAATGAAAAACTGTTTTTT CASSTTGTGNEKLFF
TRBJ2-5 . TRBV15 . TGTGCCACCAGCAGAGTTTTAAGTCCACAGTACTTC CATSRVLSPQYF
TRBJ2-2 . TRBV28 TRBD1 TGTGCCAGCAGTTTATTCGGCCAGGGGGTCACCGGGGAGCTGTTTTTT CASSLFGQGVTGELFF
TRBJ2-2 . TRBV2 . TGTGCCAGCAGTGGGATTAGGAACACCGGGGAGCTGTTTTTT CASSGIRNTGELFF
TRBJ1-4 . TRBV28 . TGTGCCAGCAGTAGCAGAGCGGGGGCTGGTGAAAAACTGTTTTTT CASSSRAGAGEKLFF
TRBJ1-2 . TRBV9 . TGTGCCAGCAGCGCCGCGGGAGGGGGAAGAGGCTATGGCTACACCTTC CASSAAGGGRGYGYTF
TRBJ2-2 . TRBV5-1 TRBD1 TGCGCCAGCAGCGTTGGACAGGGGATCGGGGAGCTGTTTTTT CASSVGQGIGELFF
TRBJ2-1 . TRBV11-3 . TGTGCCAGCAGCTTAGTTCCTAGCAGGGATGAGCAGTTCTTC CASSLVPSRDEQFF
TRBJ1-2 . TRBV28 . TGTGCCAGCAGTTTATCTCAGAACTATGGCTACACCTTC CASSLSQNYGYTF
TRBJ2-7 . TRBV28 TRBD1 TGTGCCAGCAGTTTAGGGACAGGGGGTAGGGAGCAGTACTTC CASSLGTGGREQYF
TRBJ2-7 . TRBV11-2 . TGTGCCAGCAGCGCCGCGGTCCAGGGCTACGAGCAGTACTTC CASSAAVQGYEQYF
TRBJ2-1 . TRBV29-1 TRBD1 TGCAGCGTTTTGACAGGGGGCTCCTACAATGAGCAGTTCTTC CSVLTGGSYNEQFF
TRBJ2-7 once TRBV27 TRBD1 TGTGCCAGCAGTTTACTCGCAGGGGGCCCCTACGAGCAGTACTTC CASSLLAGGPYEQYF
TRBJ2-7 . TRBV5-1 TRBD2 TGCGCCAGCCGAAAGACTAGCGGAAGCTCCTACGAGCAGTACTTC CASRKTSGSSYEQYF
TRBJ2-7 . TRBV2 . TGTGCCAGCGAAGCACTGGGCGAGCAGTACTTC CASEALGEQYF
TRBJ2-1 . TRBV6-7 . TGTGCCAGCAGTTACTCTCCAGGGCTCAATGAGCAGTTCTTC CASSYSPGLNEQFF
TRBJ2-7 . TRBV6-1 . TGTGCCAGCCGCAAATACCGCTCAAACTACGAGCAGTACTTC CASRKYRSNYEQYF
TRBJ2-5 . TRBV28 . TGTGCCAGCAGTTTAAGTGTGACACCTAAGCGGGAGACCCAGTACTTC CASSLSVTPKRETQYF
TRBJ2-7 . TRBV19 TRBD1 TGTGCCAGTAGCCGACAGGGTAGTCACGAGCAGTACTTC CASSRQGSHEQYF